The 18 T cell receptor beta chains below all came from one sample that was sequenced in a study of long-term antiretroviral therapy in people with HIV. Survey-level immunoSEQ v3.0 assays were run. Generated by immunoSEQ multiplex PCR, the TCRdb table keeps only in-frame clones and is missing some. The repertoire consists of 15,000 to 20,000 clones, with around 84% occurring once and the leading ten covering 7% to 10%. The sample here was unsorted PBMCs, taken 0.1 years after starting antiretroviral therapy. Source of these receptors: a man between 18 and 35 years old with HIV.

The chain couples TRBV5-1 to TRBJ2-5, with 7 nucleotides matching TRBD1. Germline values: CDR1 SGHRS, CDR2 YFSETQ. Trimming at V came to 3 bases and at J to 2 bases, leaving 10 bases not matched to a gene. The length of the CDR3 is 16 residues. CDR3 DNA sequence: TGCGCCAGCAGCTCCCCCCGGGACAGTCCTCAAGAGACCCAGTACTTC. Translated, it gives CASSSPRDSPQETQYF.

V usage is TRBV5-1 and J usage is TRBJ2-3; D uncertain. Germline loops: CDR1 SGHRS, CDR2 YFSETQ. Trimming took 2 bases from V and 4 from J, leaving 14 bases between them. The CDR3 totals 15 residues. CDR3: CASSFVVDLPDTQYF. The CDR3 coding sequence is TGCGCCAGCAGCTTTGTAGTGGATCTCCCAGATACGCAGTATTTT.

There are a few counts of this clone. The chain couples TRBV21-1 to TRBJ1-2; whether TRBD1, the table's D call, matches the DNA was not checked. TRBV21-1 is described as a pseudogene. This CDR3 comprises 13 residues. CDR3 amino acids: CASSLQGEYGYTF. The CDR3 DNA reads as TGTGCCAGCAGCCTACAGGGGGAGTATGGCTACACCTTC.

This clone was counted between two and nine times. The DNA of the CDR3 is TGTGCCAGCAGCTTCCGTGGGACAGGGGGCTGGGATGAGCAGTTCTTC. Protein: CASSFRGTGGWDEQFF. J is TRBJ2-1 and V is TRBV7-9; 12 bases align to TRBD1. The CDR3 length is 16 residues. Per the germline V gene, CDR1 is SEHNR and CDR2 is FQNEAQ (reference sequence). J lost 8 bases, V lost 3 bases, and 8 bases had no gene match. The whole variable domain, filled in from reference TRBV7-9 and TRBJ2-1, reads DTGVSQNPRHKITKRGQNVTFRCDPISEHNRLYWYRQTLGQGPEFLTYFQNEAQLEKSRLLSDRFSAERPKGSFSTLEIQRTEQGDSAMYLCASSFRGTGGWDEQFFGPGTRLTVL.

The chain carries TRBV19 and TRBJ1-6; a weak D match, TRBD1 (6 bases). Looked up from germline, CDR1 is LNHDA and CDR2 is SQIVND (reference sequence). Trimming took off 4 bases at V and 5 bases at J, with 12 bases between the two ends. The CDR3 runs to 15 residues. The CDR3 is CASSTGAWDNSPLHF. The CDR3 DNA follows: TGTGCCAGTAGTACAGGGGCTTGGGATAATTCACCCCTCCACTTT.

The rearrangement links TRBV6-5 to TRBJ2-3; the D gene is possibly TRBD1 (5 bases). CDR1 and CDR2 (germline): MNHEY, SVGAGI. This CDR3 has 11 residues. V was trimmed by 6 bases and J by 8 bases, leaving 9 bases between them. CDR3 DNA: TGTGCCAGCAGCCAGGGCGCTACGCAGTATTTT. It yields the protein CASSQGATQYF.

J is TRBJ2-1 and V is TRBV20-1; D call uncertain. The CDR3 is made up of 11 amino acids. Trimming stripped 3 bases from V and 6 bases from J, with 6 bases between. Per the germline V gene, CDR1 is DFQATT and CDR2 is SNEGSKA (reference sequence). The CDR3 DNA reads as TGCAGTGCTAGGCGTGCCAATGAGCAGTTCTTC. It specifies CSARRANEQFF.

The chain couples TRBV29-1 to TRBJ2-1, with D perhaps TRBD1 or TRBD2 (5 bases each). The V and J ends lost 6 bases and 5 bases respectively, with 8 bases between them. The CDR3 is made up of 11 amino acids. Germline CDR1 is SQVTM and CDR2 is ANQGSEA. CDR3 sequence: CSVRGDNEQFF. Written as DNA, the CDR3 is TGCAGCGTAAGGGGAGACAATGAGCAGTTCTTC.

The chain joins TRBV19 to TRBJ2-2; D unresolved. The V end was cut by 5 bases, the J end by 6 bases, with 7 bases between. This CDR3 spans 12 amino acids. Germline CDR1 LNHDA, CDR2 SQIVND (reference sequence). CDR3 region: CASSFSSGELFF. Here the CDR3 DNA reads TGTGCCAGTAGTTTCTCATCCGGGGAGCTGTTTTTT.

This rearrangement joins TRBV7-2 to TRBJ1-2; the D gene is possibly TRBD1 (5 bases). CDR1 and CDR2 from the germline V gene are SGHTA and FQGNSA. With 4 bases removed from V and 5 bases from J, the gap between germline ends came to 17 bases. The CDR3 is made up of 15 amino acids. The CDR3 sequence is CASSYSRDGLYGYTF. In nucleotides, the CDR3 is TGTGCCAGCAGCTATAGTAGGGACGGATTATATGGCTACACCTTC.

J is TRBJ1-5 and V is TRBV4-3; D perhaps matches TRBD1 (6 bases). Trimming stripped 0 bases from V and 5 bases from J, with 11 bases between. Per the germline V gene, CDR1 is LGHNA and CDR2 is YSLEER. The CDR3 length is 15 residues. CDR3 sequence: CASSQDMDSDQPQHF. DNA for the CDR3: TGCGCCAGCAGCCAAGATATGGACAGCGATCAGCCCCAGCATTTT.

This chain uses TRBV27 with TRBJ1-1, with D perhaps matching TRBD1 (6 bases). The CDR3 spans 16 residues. CDR1 and CDR2 from the germline V gene are MNHEY and SMNVEV (reference sequence). With 7 bases removed from V and 2 bases from J, the gap between germline ends came to 20 bases. Here the CDR3 DNA reads TGTGCCAGCACGGGATCTTCCCCGACAGGAAACACTGAAGCTTTCTTT. Protein: CASTGSSPTGNTEAFF.

The chain has TRBV7-2 and TRBJ2-7, with D possibly being TRBD1 (5 bases). V gave up 2 bases and J gave up 4 bases, with 6 bases separating them. The CDR3 is 12 residues long. The V gene's germline CDR1 is SGHTA and CDR2 FQGNSA. This CDR3 reads CASSLRGYEQYF. The CDR3 DNA sequence: TGTGCCAGCAGCTTAAGGGGATACGAGCAGTACTTC.

This clone was seen once. This rearrangement joins TRBV12-5 to TRBJ2-1; possible D gene TRBD1, 7 bases. The CDR3 covers 13 residues. V lost 2 bases to trimming and J lost 10 bases, with 12 bases between them. Germline V CDR1 and CDR2: LGHNT, FRNRAP. The CDR3 DNA reads as TGTGCTAGTGGTTTGCCCTCAGGGGGGGAGCAGTTCTTC. Translation: CASGLPSGGEQFF.

The V and J genes are TRBV29-1 and TRBJ1-1; 9 bases are shared with TRBD1. Germline V gene lookup returns CDR1 SQVTM and CDR2 ANQGSEA. CDR3 length equals 14 residues. J lost 4 bases, V lost 7 bases, and 10 bases had no gene match. This chain's CDR3 is CSGQPGQGSTEAFF. CDR3 in DNA: TGCAGCGGCCAACCGGGACAGGGTAGCACTGAAGCTTTCTTT. Together with reference TRBV29-1 and TRBJ1-1, the CDR3 gives the full variable domain: SAVISQKPSRDICQRGTSLTIQCQVDSQVTMMFWYRQQPGQSLTLIATANQGSEATYESGFVIDKFPISRPNLTFSTLTVSNMSPEDSSIYLCSGQPGQGSTEAFFGQGTRLTVV.

The chain is built from TRBV18 and TRBJ2-7; possibly TRBD1 or TRBD2 for D (5 bases each). The CDR3 spans 11 residues. CDR1 and CDR2 from the germline V gene are KGHSH and LQKENI. V was pared by 8 bases and J by 3 bases, with 8 bases between. CDR3 amino acids: CASRGDYEQYF. The CDR3 DNA is TGTGCCAGCCGAGGGGACTACGAGCAGTACTTC. The variable domain in full, with the rest retrieved from reference TRBV18 and TRBJ2-7, is NAGVMQNPRHLVRRRGQEARLRCSPMKGHSHVYWYRQLPEEGLKFMVYLQKENIIDESGMPKERFSAEFPKEGPSILRIQQVVRGDSAAYFCASRGDYEQYFGPGTRLTVT.

The CDR3: CASSQDGAGGGGYTF. CDR3 DNA: TGTGCCAGCAGCCAAGATGGGGCGGGGGGAGGTGGCTACACCTTC. V gene TRBV5-4 combines with J gene TRBJ1-2; D might be TRBD1 (5 bases). CDR3 length equals 15 residues. Germline V CDR1 and CDR2: SGHNT, YYREEE (reference sequence). Trimming removed 4 bases from V and 7 bases from J, with 20 bases in between.

The genes are TRBV4-3 and TRBJ1-1; D possibly corresponds to TRBD1 (5 bases). V lost 1 base to trimming and J lost 5 bases, with 14 bases between them. This CDR3 comprises 15 residues. CDR1 LGHNA and CDR2 YSLEER come from the germline V gene. CDR3 DNA: TGCGCCAGCAGCCAAGGTAAAGGGGTGAGAACTGAAGCTTTCTTT. Its protein product is CASSQGKGVRTEAFF.